This T cell receptor (beta chain) is drawn from a study of blood T cell repertoires in COVID-19. The method was immunoSEQ multiplex PCR; TCRdb's version includes in-frame clones alone and lacks a portion of them. The sample holds 120,000 to 150,000 clones, 76% seen once. CDR1 is SGHVS, CDR2 FNYEAQ, per germline. There are 16 residues in the CDR3. Trimming cost V 5 bases and J 0 bases; bases outside gene matches: 7. Sequenced input: peripheral blood. The source of this sequence is a man between 60 and 70 years old with acute or convalescent COVID-19. This chain connects TRBV7-6 to TRBJ2-3, with TRBD2 identical over 8 bases. In nucleotides, the CDR3 is TGTGCCAGCAGCCCCCACTCTAGCGGGAGCACAGATACGCAGTATTTT. As protein: CASSPHSSGSTDTQYF.